The clone carrying this T cell receptor (beta chain) was seen repeatedly, ten times or more. Its antigen is undetermined. Each patient was aged 18 to 65 and had newly diagnosed hyperthyroidism of under 2 months' duration. This entry comes from a study of T cells in Graves' hyperthyroidism and ophthalmopathy. Across the whole study: Peripheral blood was collected at initial diagnosis, before any treatment.

Amplification of TCR beta CDR3 regions used RNA as the template. When the TCR CDR3 underwent first-round RT-PCR, the HTBI primer set was used. TCRdb ran MiXCR on the multiplex PCR reads and lists one entry per CDR3 protein. The data contain around 690,000 distinct CDR3 sequences, 17% of them singletons. Regarding the study as a whole: The majority of expanded thyroid clonotypes above 0.001 also appeared in blood. Classification by a 13 V-J model distinguished ophthalmopathy from stable hyperthyroidism.

V was pared by 5 bases and J by 7 bases, with 11 bases of the junction left unmatched. The CDR3 extends over 15 amino acids. The germline gives CDR1 SEHNR, CDR2 FQNEAQ (reference sequence). Sequenced: blood. This sequence originates from a middle-aged man with Graves' hyperthyroidism. This rearrangement joins TRBV7-9 to TRBJ2-1; TRBD2 aligns across 7 bases. As DNA, the CDR3 is TGTGCCAGCAGCCCAAGGGGTGGCGGGGGTAATGAGCAGTTCTTC. As protein: CASSPRGGGGNEQFF. Full variable domain (outside the CDR3, taken from reference TRBV7-9 and TRBJ2-1): DTGVSQNPRHKITKRGQNVTFRCDPISEHNRLYWYRQTLGQGPEFLTYFQNEAQLEKSRLLSDRFSAERPKGSFSTLEIQRTEQGDSAMYLCASSPRGGGGNEQFFGPGTRLTVL.